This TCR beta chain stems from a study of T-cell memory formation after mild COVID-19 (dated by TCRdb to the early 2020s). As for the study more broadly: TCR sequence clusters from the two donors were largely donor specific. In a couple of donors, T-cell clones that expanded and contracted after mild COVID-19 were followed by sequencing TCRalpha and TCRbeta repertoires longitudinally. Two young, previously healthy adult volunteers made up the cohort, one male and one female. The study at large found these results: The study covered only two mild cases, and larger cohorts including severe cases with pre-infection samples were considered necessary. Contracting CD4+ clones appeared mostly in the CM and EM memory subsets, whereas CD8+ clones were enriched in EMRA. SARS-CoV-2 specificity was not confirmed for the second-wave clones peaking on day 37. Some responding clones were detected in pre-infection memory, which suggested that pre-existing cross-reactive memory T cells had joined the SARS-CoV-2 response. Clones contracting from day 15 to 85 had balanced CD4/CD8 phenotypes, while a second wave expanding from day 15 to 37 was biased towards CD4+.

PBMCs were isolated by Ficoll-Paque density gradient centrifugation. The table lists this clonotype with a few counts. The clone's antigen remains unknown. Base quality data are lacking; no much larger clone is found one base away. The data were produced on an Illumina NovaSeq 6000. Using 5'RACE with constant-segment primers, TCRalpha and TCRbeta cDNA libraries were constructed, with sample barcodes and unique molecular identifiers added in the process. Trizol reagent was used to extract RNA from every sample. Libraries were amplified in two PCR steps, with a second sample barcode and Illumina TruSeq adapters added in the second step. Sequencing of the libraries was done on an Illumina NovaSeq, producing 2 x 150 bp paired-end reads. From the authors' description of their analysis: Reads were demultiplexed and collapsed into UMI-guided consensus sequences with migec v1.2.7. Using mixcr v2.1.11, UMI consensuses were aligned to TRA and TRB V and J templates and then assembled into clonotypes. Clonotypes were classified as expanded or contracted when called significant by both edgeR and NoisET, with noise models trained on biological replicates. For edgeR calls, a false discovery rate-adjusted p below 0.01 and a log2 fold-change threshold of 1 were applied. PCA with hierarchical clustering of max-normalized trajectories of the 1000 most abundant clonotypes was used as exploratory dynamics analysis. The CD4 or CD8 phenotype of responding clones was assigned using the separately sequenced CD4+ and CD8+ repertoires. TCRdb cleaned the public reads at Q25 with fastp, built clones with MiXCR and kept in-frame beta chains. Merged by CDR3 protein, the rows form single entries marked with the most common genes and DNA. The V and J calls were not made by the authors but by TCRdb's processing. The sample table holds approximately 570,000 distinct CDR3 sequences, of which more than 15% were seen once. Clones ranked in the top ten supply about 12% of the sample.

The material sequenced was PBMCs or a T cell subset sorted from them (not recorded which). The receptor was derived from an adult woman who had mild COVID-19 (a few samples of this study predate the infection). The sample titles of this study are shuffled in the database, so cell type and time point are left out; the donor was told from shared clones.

For the CDR3, the sequence is CASSDHPYNEQFF. The nucleotides read TGTGCCAGCAGTGATCATCCCTACAATGAGCAGTTCTTC. The rearranged segments are TRBV25-1 and TRBJ2-1; there is no confident call for the D gene. The V and J ends are trimmed by 3 bases and 2 bases, leaving 5 bases between them. From the cysteine up to the phenylalanine, the CDR3 has a length of 13 residues. Left in the record is the CDR3 DNA by itself, 39 bases read in frame from the first base. Via the germline V gene, CDR1 is MGHDK and CDR2 SYGVNS.